This T cell receptor (beta chain) derives from a study of blood T cell repertoires in COVID-19. Study as a whole: Spain, Italy and the United States supplied samples that represented acute and convalescent COVID-19. In each case, the material was cDNA or gDNA derived from T cells, B-cell-depleted T cells, or PBMCs.

The CDR3 covers 11 residues. Per germline, CDR1 MNHEY and CDR2 SVGAGI. Trimming removed 7 bases at V and 4 bases at J, with 7 bases between. As handled by the study authors: Amplification from reference gene primers served as the basis for estimated nucleated cell counts. This table comes from immunoSEQ multiplex PCR, and its TCRdb copy is limited to in-frame clones, with some not included. That table supplies the V and J calls and clone size; D and trimming were determined from the DNA. The sample gives tens of thousands of clones, around 83% of which show up once; approximately 7% is in the top ten.

The sequence derives from a man aged 50 to 59 with active COVID-19. What was sequenced was peripheral blood. The chain is built from TRBV6-5 and TRBJ1-1, with D possibly matching TRBD1 (5 bases). DNA of the CDR3: TGTGCCAGCACTAGGGGCACTGAAGCTTTCTTT. Its protein is CASTRGTEAFF.